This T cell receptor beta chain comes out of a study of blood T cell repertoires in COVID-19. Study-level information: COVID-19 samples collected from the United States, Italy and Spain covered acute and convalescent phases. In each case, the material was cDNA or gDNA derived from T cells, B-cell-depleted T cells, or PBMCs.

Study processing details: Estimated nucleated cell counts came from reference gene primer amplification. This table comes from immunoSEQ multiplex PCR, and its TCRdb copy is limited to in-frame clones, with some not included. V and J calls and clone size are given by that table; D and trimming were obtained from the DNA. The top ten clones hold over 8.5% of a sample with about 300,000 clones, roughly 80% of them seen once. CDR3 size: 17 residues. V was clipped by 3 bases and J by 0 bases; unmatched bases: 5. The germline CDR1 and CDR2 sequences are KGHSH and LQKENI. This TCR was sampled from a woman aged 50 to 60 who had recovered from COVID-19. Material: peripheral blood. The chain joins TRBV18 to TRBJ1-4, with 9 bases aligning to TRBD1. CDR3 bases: TGTGCCAGCTCACCTACGGACAGGGGAGCAACTAATGAAAAACTGTTTTTT. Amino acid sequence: CASSPTDRGATNEKLFF.